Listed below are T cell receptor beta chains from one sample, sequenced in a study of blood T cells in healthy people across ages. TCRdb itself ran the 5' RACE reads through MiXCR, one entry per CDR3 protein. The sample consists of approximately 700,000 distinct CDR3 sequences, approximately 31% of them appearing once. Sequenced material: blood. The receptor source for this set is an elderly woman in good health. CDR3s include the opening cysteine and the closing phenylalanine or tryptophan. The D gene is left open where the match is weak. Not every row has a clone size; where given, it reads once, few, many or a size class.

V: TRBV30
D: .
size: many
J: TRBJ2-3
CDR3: CACAGTANTDTQYF
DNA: TGTGCCTGCGCGGGGACCGCAAACACAGATACGCAGTATTTT

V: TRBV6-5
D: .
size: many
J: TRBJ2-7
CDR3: CASSYSVPGQDYEQYF
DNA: TGTGCCAGCAGTTACTCAGTCCCCGGGCAGGACTACGAGCAGTACTTC

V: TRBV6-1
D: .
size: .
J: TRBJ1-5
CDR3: CASGPGIYSNQPQHF
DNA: TGTGCCAGCGGTCCGGGAATTTATAGCAATCAGCCCCAGCATTTT

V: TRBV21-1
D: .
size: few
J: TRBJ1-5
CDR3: CASSKATTSDQPQHF
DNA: TGTGCCAGCAGCAAAGCGACAACTTCGGATCAGCCCCAGCATTTT

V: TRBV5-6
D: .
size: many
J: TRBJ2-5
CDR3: CASSRTGSETQYF
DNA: TGTGCCAGCAGTCGAACAGGGTCAGAGACCCAGTACTTC

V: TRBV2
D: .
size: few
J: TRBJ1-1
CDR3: CASSEHTEAFF
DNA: TGTGCCAGCAGTGAACACACTGAAGCTTTCTTT

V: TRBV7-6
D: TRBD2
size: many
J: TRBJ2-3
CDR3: CASSFGRGGRIADTDTQYF
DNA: TGTGCCAGCAGCTTTGGGCGGGGGGGCCGAATCGCTGACACAGATACGCAGTATTTT

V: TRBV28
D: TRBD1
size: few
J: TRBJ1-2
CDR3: CASSLGQGAPYGYTF
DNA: TGTGCCAGCAGTTTAGGACAGGGGGCCCCCTATGGCTACACCTTC

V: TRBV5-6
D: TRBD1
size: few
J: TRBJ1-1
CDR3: CASSRQGRGTEAFF
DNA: TGTGCCAGCAGCCGACAGGGTCGGGGCACTGAAGCTTTCTTT

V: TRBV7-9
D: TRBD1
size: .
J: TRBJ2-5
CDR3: CASSPDTGGAETQYF
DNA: TGTGCCAGCAGCCCCGACACAGGGGGCGCAGAGACCCAGTACTTC

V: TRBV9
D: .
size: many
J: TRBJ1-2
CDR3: CASSVGQEGGYTF
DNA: TGTGCCAGCAGCGTAGGACAGGAGGGCGGCTACACCTTC

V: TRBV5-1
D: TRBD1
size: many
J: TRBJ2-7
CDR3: CASSWGTGLYEQYF
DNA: TGCGCCAGCAGCTGGGGGACAGGGCTCTACGAGCAGTACTTC

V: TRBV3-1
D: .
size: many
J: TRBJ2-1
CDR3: CASSQGPSAREQFF
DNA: TGTGCCAGCAGCCAAGGGCCTAGCGCGCGTGAGCAGTTCTTC

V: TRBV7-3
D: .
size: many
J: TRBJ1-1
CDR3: CASSAPGLNTEAFF
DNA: TGTGCCAGCAGCGCACCAGGCTTGAACACTGAAGCTTTCTTT

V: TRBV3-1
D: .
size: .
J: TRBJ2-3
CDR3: CASSQEVAGPWADTQYF
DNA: TGTGCCAGCAGCCAAGAAGTGGCGGGACCATGGGCAGATACGCAGTATTTT

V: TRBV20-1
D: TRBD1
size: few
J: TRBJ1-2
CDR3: CSARDRGIWSGYTF
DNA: TGCAGTGCAAGGGACAGGGGCATTTGGAGTGGCTACACCTTC

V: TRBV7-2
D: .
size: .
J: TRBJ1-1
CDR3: CASSMTANTEAFF
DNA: TGTGCCAGCAGCATGACAGCGAACACTGAAGCTTTCTTT

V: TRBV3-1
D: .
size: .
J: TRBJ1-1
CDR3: CASSQESSRQNTEAFF
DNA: TGTGCCAGCAGCCAAGAGTCTTCCCGACAGAACACTGAAGCTTTCTTT

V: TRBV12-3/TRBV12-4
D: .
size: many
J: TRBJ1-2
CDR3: CASRPLAGVTDGYTF
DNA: TGTGCCAGCAGGCCGTTAGCGGGGGTTACCGATGGCTACACCTTC

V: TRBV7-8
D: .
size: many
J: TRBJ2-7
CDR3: CASSPTGLGEQYF
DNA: TGTGCCAGCAGCCCGACGGGCCTGGGTGAGCAGTACTTC

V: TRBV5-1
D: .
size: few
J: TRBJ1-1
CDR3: CASSLLRGVNTEAFF
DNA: TGCGCCAGCAGCTTGTTAAGGGGGGTGAACACTGAAGCTTTCTTT

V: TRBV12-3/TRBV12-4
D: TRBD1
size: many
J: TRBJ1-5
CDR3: CASSYFRERQGIGQPQHF
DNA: TGTGCCAGCAGTTACTTTCGGGAAAGACAGGGGATTGGGCAGCCCCAGCATTTT

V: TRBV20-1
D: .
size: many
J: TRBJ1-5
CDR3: CSASNHGAGSLRGNQPQHF
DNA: TGCAGTGCTAGTAATCATGGGGCCGGGAGCCTTAGGGGCAATCAGCCCCAGCATTTT

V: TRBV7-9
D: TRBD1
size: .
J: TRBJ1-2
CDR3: CASSLDRGQNYGYTF
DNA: TGTGCCAGCAGCTTAGATAGGGGACAGAACTATGGCTACACCTTC

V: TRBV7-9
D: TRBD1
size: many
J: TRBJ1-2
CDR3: CASSPGQGPNYGYTF
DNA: TGTGCCAGCAGCCCAGGACAGGGGCCTAACTATGGCTACACCTTC

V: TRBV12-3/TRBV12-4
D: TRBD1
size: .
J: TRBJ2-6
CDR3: CASSLGTGGSTGANVLTF
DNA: TGTGCCAGCAGTTTGGGGACAGGGGGATCTACTGGGGCCAACGTCCTGACTTTC

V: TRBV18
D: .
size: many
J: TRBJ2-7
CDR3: CASSPQREQYF
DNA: TGTGCCAGCTCACCCCAGAGGGAGCAGTACTTC

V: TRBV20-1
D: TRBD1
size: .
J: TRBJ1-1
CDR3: CSAPEQGKAFF
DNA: TGCAGTGCTCCTGAACAGGGGAAAGCTTTCTTT

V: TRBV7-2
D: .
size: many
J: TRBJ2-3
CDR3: CASSLRGATTDTQYF
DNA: TGTGCCAGCAGCTTACGAGGGGCAACCACAGATACGCAGTATTTT

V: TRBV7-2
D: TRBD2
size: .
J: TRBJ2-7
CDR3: CASSPTSGRSYEQYF
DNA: TGTGCCAGCAGCCCCACTAGCGGCCGCTCCTACGAGCAGTACTTC

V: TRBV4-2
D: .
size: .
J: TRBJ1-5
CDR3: CASSQEGRGEGQPQHF
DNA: TGTGCCAGCAGCCAAGAAGGGCGGGGGGAGGGTCAGCCCCAGCATTTT

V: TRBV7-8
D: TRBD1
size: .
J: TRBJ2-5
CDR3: CASSQQGQGARETQYF
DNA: TGTGCCAGCAGCCAGCAGGGACAGGGGGCTCGGGAGACCCAGTACTTC

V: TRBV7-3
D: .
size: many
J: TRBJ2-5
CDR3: CASSLYSSQETQYF
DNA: TGTGCCAGCAGCTTATACAGCTCGCAAGAGACCCAGTACTTC

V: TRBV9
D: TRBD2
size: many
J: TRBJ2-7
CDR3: CASSATGTSSYEQYF
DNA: TGTGCCAGCAGCGCAACCGGGACTAGCTCCTACGAGCAGTACTTC

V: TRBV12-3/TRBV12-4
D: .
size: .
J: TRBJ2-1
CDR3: CASRRVQGISYNEQFF
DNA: TGTGCCAGCAGACGAGTTCAGGGGATCTCCTACAATGAGCAGTTCTTC

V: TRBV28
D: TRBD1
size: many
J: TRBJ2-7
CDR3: CASSQSGTDYEQYF
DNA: TGTGCCAGCAGTCAGTCGGGGACAGACTACGAGCAGTACTTC

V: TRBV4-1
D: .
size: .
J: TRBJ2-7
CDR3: CASCHGQGYEQYF
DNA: TGCGCCAGCTGCCATGGTCAGGGCTACGAGCAGTACTTC

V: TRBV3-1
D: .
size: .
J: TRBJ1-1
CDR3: CASSLRQVGLVNTEAFF
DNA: TGTGCCAGCAGCCTGCGACAGGTAGGACTAGTAAACACTGAAGCTTTCTTT

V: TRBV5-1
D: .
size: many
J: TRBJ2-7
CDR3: CASSASDGPYEQYF
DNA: TGCGCCAGCAGCGCCTCGGACGGTCCCTACGAGCAGTACTTC

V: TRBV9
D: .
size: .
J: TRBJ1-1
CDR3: CASSVAGGFDTEAFF
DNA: TGTGCCAGCAGCGTAGCGGGAGGGTTCGACACTGAAGCTTTCTTT

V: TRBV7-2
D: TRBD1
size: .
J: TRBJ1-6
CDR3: CASSQTGTASPLHF
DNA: TGTGCCAGCAGCCAAACCGGGACAGCTTCACCCCTCCACTTT

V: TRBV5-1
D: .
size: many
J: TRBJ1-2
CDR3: CATRQDVGYNYGYTF
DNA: TGCGCCACCAGACAGGACGTAGGCTACAACTATGGCTACACCTTC

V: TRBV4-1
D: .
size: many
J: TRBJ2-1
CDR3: CASSQGWEMAEQFF
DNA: TGCGCCAGCAGCCAAGGGTGGGAAATGGCCGAGCAGTTCTTC

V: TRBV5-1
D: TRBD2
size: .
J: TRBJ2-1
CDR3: CASSLTSGDNNEQFF
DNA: TGCGCCAGCAGCCTTACTAGCGGAGACAACAATGAGCAGTTCTTC

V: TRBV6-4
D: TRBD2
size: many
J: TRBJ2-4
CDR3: CAPGGVGRISELDIQYF
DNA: TGTGCCCCCGGGGGGGTTGGAAGGATATCCGAATTGGACATTCAGTACTTC

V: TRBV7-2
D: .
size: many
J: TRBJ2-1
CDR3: CASSLSMQRRNEQFF
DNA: TGTGCCAGCAGCTTAAGTATGCAGAGGAGGAATGAGCAGTTCTTC

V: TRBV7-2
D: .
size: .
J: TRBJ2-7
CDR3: CASSLEVAPHYEQYF
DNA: TGTGCCAGCAGCTTAGAGGTCGCGCCTCACTACGAGCAGTACTTC

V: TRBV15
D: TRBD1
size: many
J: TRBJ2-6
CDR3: CATSRDKTGTRSGANVLTF
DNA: TGTGCCACCAGCAGAGACAAGACAGGGACCCGCTCTGGGGCCAACGTCCTGACTTTC

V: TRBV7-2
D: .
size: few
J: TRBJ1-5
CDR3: CASSLVSGNQPQHF
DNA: TGTGCCAGCAGCTTAGTGTCAGGGAATCAGCCCCAGCATTTT

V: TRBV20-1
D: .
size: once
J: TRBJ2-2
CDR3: CSATVIGGTGERFF
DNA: TGCAGTGCAACGGTCATAGGGGGGACCGGGGAGCGGTTTTTT

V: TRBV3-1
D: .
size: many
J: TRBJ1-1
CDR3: CASSQDGVGTEAFF
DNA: TGTGCCAGCAGCCAAGATGGGGTGGGGACTGAAGCTTTCTTT

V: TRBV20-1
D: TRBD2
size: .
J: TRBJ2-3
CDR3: CSGGSGRMGDTQYF
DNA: TGCAGTGGGGGAAGCGGGAGAATGGGAGATACGCAGTATTTT

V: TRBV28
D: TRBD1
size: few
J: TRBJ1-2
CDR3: CASSPSTGGLYYGYTF
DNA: TGTGCCAGCAGTCCCTCGACAGGGGGCCTTTACTATGGCTACACCTTC